The clone carrying this TCR beta chain has only one observation. Its target is unknown. Germline CDR1 LNHDA, CDR2 SQIVND (reference sequence). With V trimmed by 3 bases and J by 5 bases, 5 bases remained unmatched. The CDR3 has 14 residues. The record originates from a study of cytomegalovirus exposure and HLA in healthy donors. Whole-study results and caveats: Sequencing probably produced one cluster of sequence variants that were highly shared. Immune exposure data for these donors was limited to CMV serostatus. Many donors shared some public TCRs, even though most TCR sequences were rare.

The primer mix had 60 Vbeta and 13 Jbeta primers. Methods used by the authors: Around 11 million of some 80 million unique TCR beta chains were shared, per a later count. Sequencing was performed with immunoSEQ multiplex PCR; in TCRdb, only in-frame clones are kept and a portion is missing. V, J and clone size are taken as reported in that table, and D and trimming were inferred from the DNA itself. The data show 150,000 to 200,000 clones, 65% to 80% seen once. The source of this sequence is a woman between 45 and 65 years old in good health and CMV-seropositive. The sequenced sample was PBMCs. This sequence joins TRBV19 and TRBJ1-1; 8 bases are a match to TRBD1. The CDR3 coding sequence is TGTGCCAGTAGTATTGCGACAGGGGATACTGAAGCTTTCTTT. This encodes CASSIATGDTEAFF. The full variable domain, its missing parts supplied by reference TRBV19 and TRBJ1-1, is DGGITQSPKYLFRKEGQNVTLSCEQNLNHDAMYWYRQDPGQGLRLIYYSQIVNDFQKGDIAEGYSVSREKKESFPLTVTSAQKNPTAFYLCASSIATGDTEAFFGQGTRLTVV.